One sample yielded the 2 T cell receptor beta chains listed below, sequenced in a study of T cell clones after liver transplantation. The method was immunoSEQ multiplex PCR; TCRdb's version includes in-frame clones alone and lacks a portion of them. The sample records 75,000 to 95,000 clones, less than 85% being singletons. Sample: CD4+ T cells from blood, taken at the 22-month timepoint. These receptor sequences come from a human patient who received a liver transplant. T cells may partly derive from the graft donor.

The chain combines TRBV14 with TRBJ1-2; TRBD1 aligns across 9 bases. The germline V gene has CDR1 SGHDN and CDR2 FVKESK. This CDR3 comprises 16 residues. Trimming took 1 base from V and 0 from J; bases not matched to a gene: 3. For the CDR3, the DNA is TGTGCCAGCAGCCAAGCGCGACAGGGGGCTAACTATGGCTACACCTTC. Translating gives CASSQARQGANYGYTF.

The chain couples TRBV2 to TRBJ2-7, with 7 bases fitting TRBD2. CDR3 length: 17 residues. The germline CDR1 and CDR2 sequences are SNHLY and FYNNEI. J lost 6 bases, V lost 3 bases, and 17 bases had no gene match. CDR3 coding DNA: TGTGCCAGCAGTGACTTTAGCGGGTTAGAGTCGTTAGGCGAGCAGTACTTC. This gives the protein CASSDFSGLESLGEQYF.